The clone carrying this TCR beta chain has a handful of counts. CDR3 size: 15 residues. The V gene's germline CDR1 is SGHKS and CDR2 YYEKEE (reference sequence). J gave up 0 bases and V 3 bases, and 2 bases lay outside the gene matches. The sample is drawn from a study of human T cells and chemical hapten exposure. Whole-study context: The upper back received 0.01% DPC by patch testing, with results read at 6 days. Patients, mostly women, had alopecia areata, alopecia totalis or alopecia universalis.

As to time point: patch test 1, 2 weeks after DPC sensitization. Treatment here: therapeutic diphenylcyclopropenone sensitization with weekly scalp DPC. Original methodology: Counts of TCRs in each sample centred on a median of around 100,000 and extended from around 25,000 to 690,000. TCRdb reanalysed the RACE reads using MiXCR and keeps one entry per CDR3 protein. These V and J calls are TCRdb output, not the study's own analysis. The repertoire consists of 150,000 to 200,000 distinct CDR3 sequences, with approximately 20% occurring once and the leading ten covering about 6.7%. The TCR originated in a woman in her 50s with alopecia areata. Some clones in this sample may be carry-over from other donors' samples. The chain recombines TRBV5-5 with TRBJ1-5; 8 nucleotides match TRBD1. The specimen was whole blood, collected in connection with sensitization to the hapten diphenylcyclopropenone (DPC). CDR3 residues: CASSWTGNSNQPQHF. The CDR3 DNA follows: TGTGCCAGCAGCTGGACAGGGAATAGCAATCAGCCCCAGCATTTT. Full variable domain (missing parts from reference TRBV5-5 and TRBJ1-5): DAGVTQSPTHLIKTRGQQVTLRCSPISGHKSVSWYQQVLGQGPQFIFQYYEKEERGRGNFPDRFSARQFPNYSSELNVNALLLGDSALYLCASSWTGNSNQPQHFGDGTRLSIL.